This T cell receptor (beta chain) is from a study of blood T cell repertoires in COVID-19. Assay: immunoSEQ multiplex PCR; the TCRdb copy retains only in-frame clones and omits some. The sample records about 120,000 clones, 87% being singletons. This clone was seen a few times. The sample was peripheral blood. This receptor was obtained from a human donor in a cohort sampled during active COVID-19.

The CDR3 region is CASSLETGGYGYTF. In nucleotides, the CDR3 is TGTGCCAGCAGCTTAGAGACAGGGGGATATGGCTACACCTTC. J is TRBJ1-2 and V is TRBV7-2; 9 bases match TRBD1. The length of the CDR3 is 14 residues. Germline CDR1 reads SGHTA; CDR2 reads FQGNSA. V trimming: 1 base; J trimming: 5 bases; junction bases outside the gene matches: 2.